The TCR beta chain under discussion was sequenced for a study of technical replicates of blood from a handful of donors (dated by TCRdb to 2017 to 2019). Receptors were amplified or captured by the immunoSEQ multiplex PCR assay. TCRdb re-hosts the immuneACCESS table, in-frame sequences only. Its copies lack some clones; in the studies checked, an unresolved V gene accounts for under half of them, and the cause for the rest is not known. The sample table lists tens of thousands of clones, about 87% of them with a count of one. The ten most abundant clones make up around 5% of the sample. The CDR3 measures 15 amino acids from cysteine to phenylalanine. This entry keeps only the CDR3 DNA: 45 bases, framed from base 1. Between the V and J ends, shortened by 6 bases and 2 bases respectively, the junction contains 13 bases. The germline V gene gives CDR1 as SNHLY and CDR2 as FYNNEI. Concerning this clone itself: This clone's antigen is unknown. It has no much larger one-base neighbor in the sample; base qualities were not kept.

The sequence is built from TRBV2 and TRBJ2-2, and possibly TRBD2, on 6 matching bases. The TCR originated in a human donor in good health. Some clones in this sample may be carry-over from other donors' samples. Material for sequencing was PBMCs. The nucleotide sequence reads TGTGCCAGCAGATTCGGGACTCTTAACACCGGGGAGCTGTTTTTT. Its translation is CASRFGTLNTGELFF.